The source of this T cell receptor (beta chain) is a study of shared clonotypes between healthy human individuals. The CDR3 consists of 15 residues. The germline V gene encodes CDR1 KGHSH and CDR2 LQKENI. The ends were cut back, 4 bases at V and 3 bases at J, with 12 bases in the middle. Repertoires were generated with immunoSEQ multiplex PCR, while TCRdb's copy carries only in-frame clones and drops some. The sample contains approximately 1.1 million clones, around 82% of which appear only once. In the CD4+ fraction, cells were divided into CD45RA+ naive and CD45RA-negative memory subsets. The chain recombines TRBV18 with TRBJ2-2; D remains unclear. Sequencing was performed on memory CD4+ T cells from PBMCs. Regarding subset: CD45RA-negative fraction. The receptor was isolated from a man between 18 and 35 years old in good health. Some clones in this sample may be carry-over from other donors' samples. The CDR3, as DNA: TGTGCCAGCTCACGGGATCTTCGGGACACCGGGGAGCTGTTTTTT. Its translation: CASSRDLRDTGELFF.